The 9 T cell receptor beta chains presented below share a single source sample, sequenced in a study of T-cell memory formation after mild COVID-19. Via MiXCR, TCRdb re-called the 5' RACE reads, giving one row per CDR3 protein. The table has around 320,000 distinct CDR3 sequences, 14% seen once. Material for sequencing was PBMCs or a T cell subset sorted from them (not recorded which). The origin of the receptors is a man aged 18 to 29 who had mild COVID-19 (a few samples of this study predate the infection). Cell type and time point are not known.

This clonotype came up a few times. This chain links TRBV4-3 with TRBJ1-1, with 7 bases lining up with TRBD1. The V gene end was trimmed by 0 bases and the J gene end by 10 bases; junction bases not matched to a gene: 8. Germline CDR1 is LGHNA and CDR2 is YSLEER. CDR3 size: 14 residues. The CDR3 here is CASSQELRDRAAFF. For the CDR3, the DNA is TGCGCCAGCAGCCAAGAATTACGTGACAGGGCAGCTTTCTTT.

This clonotype was found a few times. This chain links TRBV4-2 with TRBJ2-3; unclear D gene. V was pared by 0 bases and J by 1 base, with 5 bases between. CDR1 and CDR2 from the germline V gene are LGHNA and YNFKEQ. The CDR3 contains 14 residues. The CDR3 nucleotides are TGTGCCAGCAGCCAAGACGGCCGCACAGATACGCAGTATTTT. This codes for CASSQDGRTDTQYF.

This clonotype was counted between two and nine times. The J gene is TRBJ1-6, the V gene TRBV7-3, with 9 bases that match TRBD1. V shed 4 bases and J 9 bases; nucleotides not matched to a gene: 7. Germline CDR1 SGHTA, CDR2 FQGTGA. CDR3 length: 15 residues. CDR3 region: CASSSGQGWSSPLHF. The CDR3 nucleotides are TGTGCCAGCAGCTCAGGACAGGGGTGGTCTTCACCCCTCCACTTT.

In this sample, this clonotype turned up a few times. The CDR3, as DNA: TGTGCCAGCAGCCCGGAGTCCGGGACTAGCGGGGGGGGCACAGATACGCAGTATTTT. Translated, it gives CASSPESGTSGGGTDTQYF. The rearrangement joins TRBV4-2 to TRBJ2-3; 16 bases map to TRBD2. The CDR3 runs to 19 residues. Losses at the gene ends were 4 bases for V and 1 base for J; bases not matched to a gene: 8. Germline assignment: CDR1 LGHNA and CDR2 YNFKEQ.

In this sample, this clonotype turned up a few times. The genes are TRBV10-1 and TRBJ2-1; D gene unclear. Trimming stripped 1 base from V and 0 bases from J, with 7 bases between. The length of the CDR3 is 15 residues. Per the germline V gene, CDR1 is WNHNN and CDR2 is SYGVQD (reference sequence). DNA of the CDR3: TGCGCCAGCAGTGAGTGGCATTTCTCCTACAATGAGCAGTTCTTC. Its protein is CASSEWHFSYNEQFF.

The CDR3 region is CASSQVGQGPYEQYF. In DNA, the CDR3 is TGTGCCAGCAGCCAAGTAGGACAGGGCCCCTACGAGCAGTACTTC. This sequence joins TRBV4-2 and TRBJ2-7, with 8 bases fitting TRBD1. Germline V gives CDR1 LGHNA, CDR2 YNFKEQ. The CDR3 has 15 residues. With 1 base clipped from V and 2 bases from J, the junction kept 4 bases outside the gene matches.

This clonotype came up a few times. The CDR3 region has the DNA TGTGCCAGCAGCGTAGATCCTAGCGGGGGGGCTCCCGAGCAGTTCTTC. Translation gives CASSVDPSGGAPEQFF. The chain employs TRBV9 and TRBJ2-1; 12 nucleotides match TRBD2. J lost 10 bases, V lost 0 bases, and 8 bases had no gene match. The CDR3 runs 16 residues. The germline V gene has CDR1 SGDLS and CDR2 YYNGEE.

The rearrangement uses TRBV12-3 or TRBV12-4 and TRBJ2-3, with 10 bases fitting TRBD2. This CDR3 contains 15 residues. After removal of 6 bases from V and 4 bases from J, the junction contained 7 bases not matched to a gene. CDR3 protein: CASSRAGGLSDTQYF. The CDR3 bases are TGTGCCAGCAGCCGAGCGGGGGGGCTCTCAGATACGCAGTATTTT.

The rearrangement links TRBV6-5 to TRBJ2-2; D gene unclear. The V end lost 5 bases, the J end lost 4 bases, and 14 bases lay between the germline ends. The CDR3 totals 15 residues. Germline lookup yields CDR1 MNHEY and CDR2 SVGAGI. CDR3 sequence: CASSPPGRGTGELFF. CDR3 coding DNA: TGTGCCAGCAGTCCACCCGGTCGAGGCACCGGGGAGCTGTTTTTT.